Following are 16 T cell receptor beta chains from one sample sequenced in a study of OX40 agonist ivuxolimab in advanced cancers. Data came from immunoSEQ multiplex PCR; TCRdb stores just in-frame clones and leaves some out. Among some 97,000 clones listed, nearly 90% were seen once. The specimen was CD4+ or CD8+ T cells sorted from blood, collected in a trial of the OX40 agonist ivuxolimab. Receptors originate from an adult with an advanced solid tumor such as melanoma, head and neck, liver or kidney cancer.

The chain employs TRBV6-5 and TRBJ1-1; D might be TRBD1 (5 bases). V lost 10 bases, J lost 2 bases, and 11 bases lay in between. Germline assignment: CDR1 MNHEY and CDR2 SVGAGI. This CDR3 contains 12 residues. CDR3 sequence: CATMGGNTEAFF. For the CDR3, the DNA is TGTGCCACCATGGGGGGTAACACTGAAGCTTTCTTT.

The chain links TRBV9 to TRBJ1-6; D is ambiguous. Germline V lookup: CDR1 SGDLS, CDR2 YYNGEE. The length of the CDR3 is 13 residues. Trimming took off 0 bases at V and 7 bases at J, with 5 bases between the two ends. The CDR3 DNA reads as TGTGCCAGCAGCGTAGTTGGGAATTCACCCCTCCACTTT. The encoded protein is CASSVVGNSPLHF.

This clone has just one count. The chain joins TRBV6-1 to TRBJ1-2; D is ambiguous. The CDR3 is 14 residues long. Trimming took 2 bases from V and 4 from J, leaving 11 bases between them. CDR1 MNHNS and CDR2 SASEGT come from the germline V gene. The CDR3 DNA reads as TGTGCCAGCAGTGAAAGTGGGCGATCCTATGGCTACACCTTC. It is translated as CASSESGRSYGYTF.

The chain links TRBV6-5 to TRBJ2-7; 7 nucleotides line up with TRBD2. This CDR3 spans 16 amino acids. V shed 0 bases and J 1 base; nucleotides not matched to a gene: 6. The germline gives CDR1 MNHEY, CDR2 SVGAGI. The CDR3 region is CASSYSRGRGSYEQYF. The CDR3 DNA reads TGTGCCAGCAGTTACTCGAGAGGGAGGGGTTCCTACGAGCAGTACTTC.

The gene calls are TRBV20-1 and TRBJ2-7; D is unclear. The CDR3 consists of 10 residues. In germline, CDR1 is DFQATT, CDR2 SNEGSKA (reference sequence). V lost 1 base, J lost 2 bases, and 0 bases lay in between. CDR3 nucleotides: TGCAGTGCTAGAGCCTACGAGCAGTACTTC. This gives the protein CSARAYEQYF.

V and J are TRBV25-1 and TRBJ1-6; TRBD1 aligns across 11 bases. V lost 3 bases and J lost 6; bases outside the gene matches: 4. The germline V gene encodes CDR1 MGHDK and CDR2 SYGVNS. There are 16 residues in the CDR3. CDR3 DNA: TGTGCCAGCAGTGAGTGGACAGGGGGCGGTAATTCACCCCTCCACTTT. This encodes CASSEWTGGGNSPLHF.

The chain uses TRBV10-3 and TRBJ2-1; TRBD1 aligns across 7 bases. The J segment lost 7 bases and the V segment lost 6 bases, leaving 6 bases of the junction unmatched. Germline CDR1 and CDR2: ENHRY and SYGVKD. This CDR3 comprises 13 residues. The CDR3 sequence: CAISAGTENEQFF. The DNA for the CDR3 is TGTGCCATCAGCGCCGGGACAGAGAATGAGCAGTTCTTC.

This chain links TRBV9 with TRBJ2-7; TRBD2 agrees at 10 bases. The CDR3 runs to 15 residues. V was clipped by 4 bases and J by 1 base; unmatched bases: 5. Per the germline V gene, CDR1 is SGDLS and CDR2 is YYNGEE. The CDR3, as DNA: TGTGCCAGCAGCCCAAGGACTAGCGGTTCCTACGAGCAGTACTTC. The encoded protein is CASSPRTSGSYEQYF.

The gene calls are TRBV9 and TRBJ2-1; the match to TRBD2 covers 10 bases. The CDR3 contains 16 residues. The V and J ends lost 2 bases and 7 bases, in that order; junction bases with no gene match: 9. Germline V CDR1 and CDR2: SGDLS, YYNGEE. CDR3 DNA: TGTGCCAGCAGCGTTACCGGACTAGCGGTAACTAATGAGCAGTTCTTC. Its translation is CASSVTGLAVTNEQFF.

The CDR3 DNA follows: TGTGCCAGCAGCGTAACCCGGCCAGGGTTAGCTGAGCAGTTCTTC. Its protein is CASSVTRPGLAEQFF. The chain is built from TRBV11-2 and TRBJ2-1; a weak D match, TRBD1 (5 bases). The germline V gene encodes CDR1 SGHAT and CDR2 FQNNGV. This CDR3 contains 15 residues. Trimming took 5 bases from V and 9 from J, leaving 20 bases between them.

V and J are TRBV19 and TRBJ2-2, with 7 positions matching TRBD1. From germline, CDR1 is LNHDA and CDR2 SQIVND (reference sequence). V lost 4 bases and J lost 4; bases outside the gene matches: 6. The CDR3 totals 15 residues. Here the CDR3 DNA reads TGTGCCAGTAGTACAAAGGACAGGTTCACCGGGGAGCTGTTTTTT. Protein: CASSTKDRFTGELFF. The entire variable domain, with the rest obtained from reference TRBV19 and TRBJ2-2, is as follows: DGGITQSPKYLFRKEGQNVTLSCEQNLNHDAMYWYRQDPGQGLRLIYYSQIVNDFQKGDIAEGYSVSREKKESFPLTVTSAQKNPTAFYLCASSTKDRFTGELFFGEGSRLTVL.

CDR3 sequence: CASSQRTGSTGELFF. CDR3 in DNA: TGTGCCAGCAGTCAACGGACAGGGAGCACCGGGGAGCTGTTTTTT. This sequence joins TRBV6-1 and TRBJ2-2; 8 bases align to TRBD1. CDR3 length: 15 residues. Germline CDR1 and CDR2: MNHNS and SASEGT. The V segment lost 5 bases and the J segment 4 bases; nucleotides outside the gene matches: 6.

V and J are TRBV9 and TRBJ2-3; D ambiguous. Trimming removed 0 bases at V and 0 bases at J, with 8 bases between. CDR1 SGDLS and CDR2 YYNGEE come from the germline V gene. The CDR3 is made up of 15 amino acids. CDR3 residues: CASSVVASSTDTQYF. CDR3 sequence (DNA): TGTGCCAGCAGCGTAGTAGCATCTAGCACAGATACGCAGTATTTT.

With regard to this clone: This same CDR3 is encoded by further DNA sequences in the sample. The chain has TRBV10-2 and TRBJ2-7; no clear D gene. V lost 3 bases and J lost 0, with 0 bases in between. The CDR3 spans 11 residues. Germline values: CDR1 WSHSY, CDR2 SAAADI. The CDR3: CASSDSYEQYF. In DNA form, the CDR3 reads TGCGCCAGCAGTGACTCCTACGAGCAGTACTTC.

The chain couples TRBV27 to TRBJ2-3; the match to TRBD2 covers 7 bases. Per the germline V gene, CDR1 is MNHEY and CDR2 is SMNVEV (reference sequence). V was clipped by 6 bases and J by 0 bases; unmatched bases: 9. The CDR3 consists of 16 residues. CDR3 loop: CASRLDLADSTDTQYF. The DNA of the CDR3 is TGTGCCAGCAGGCTTGATCTAGCGGATAGCACAGATACGCAGTATTTT.

V gene TRBV7-9 combines with J gene TRBJ1-1; 7 nucleotides match TRBD1. The CDR3 covers 14 residues. The V and J ends lost 5 bases and 0 bases, in that order; junction bases with no gene match: 3. Germline lookup yields CDR1 SEHNR and CDR2 FQNEAQ (reference sequence). CDR3 nucleotides: TGTGCCAGCAGCACGGGACAGATGAACACTGAAGCTTTCTTT. It translates to CASSTGQMNTEAFF.